The clone carrying this TCR beta chain was counted between two and nine times. Its target is not known. Amplified TCR beta CDR3 regions derived from RNA transcripts. When the TCR CDR3 underwent first-round RT-PCR, the HTBI primer set was used. TCRdb re-called the multiplex PCR reads with MiXCR, one entry per CDR3 protein. This sample carries some 600,000 distinct CDR3 sequences, approximately 44% of them seen once, and the ten largest clones take roughly 8.2%. This specimen belongs to a study of T cells in Graves' hyperthyroidism and ophthalmopathy. Study results and caveats: Ophthalmopathy, as predicted by the model, came a median approximately 6.5 months after the prediction.

When ophthalmopathy did not progress within 18 months, Graves' hyperthyroidism was considered stable. The study excluded patients with uncontrolled infection, other autoimmune disease, pregnancy or lactation. This receptor was identified in a young woman with Graves' hyperthyroidism. The sample consisted of peripheral blood or thyroid tissue (not recorded which).

The chain's CDR3 is CSVEVLGQTNYGYTF. The CDR3, as DNA: TGCAGCGTTGAAGTCCTAGGACAGACTAACTATGGCTACACCTTC. The V gene is TRBV29-1, the J gene TRBJ1-2; possibly TRBD1 for D (6 bases). Between the trimmed V and J ends, which lost 1 base and 0 bases, there was a span of 12 bases. There are 15 residues in the CDR3. The V gene's germline CDR1 is SQVTM and CDR2 ANQGSEA. Supplemented by reference TRBV29-1 and TRBJ1-2, the full variable domain reads SAVISQKPSRDICQRGTSLTIQCQVDSQVTMMFWYRQQPGQSLTLIATANQGSEATYESGFVIDKFPISRPNLTFSTLTVSNMSPEDSSIYLCSVEVLGQTNYGYTFGSGTRLTVV.